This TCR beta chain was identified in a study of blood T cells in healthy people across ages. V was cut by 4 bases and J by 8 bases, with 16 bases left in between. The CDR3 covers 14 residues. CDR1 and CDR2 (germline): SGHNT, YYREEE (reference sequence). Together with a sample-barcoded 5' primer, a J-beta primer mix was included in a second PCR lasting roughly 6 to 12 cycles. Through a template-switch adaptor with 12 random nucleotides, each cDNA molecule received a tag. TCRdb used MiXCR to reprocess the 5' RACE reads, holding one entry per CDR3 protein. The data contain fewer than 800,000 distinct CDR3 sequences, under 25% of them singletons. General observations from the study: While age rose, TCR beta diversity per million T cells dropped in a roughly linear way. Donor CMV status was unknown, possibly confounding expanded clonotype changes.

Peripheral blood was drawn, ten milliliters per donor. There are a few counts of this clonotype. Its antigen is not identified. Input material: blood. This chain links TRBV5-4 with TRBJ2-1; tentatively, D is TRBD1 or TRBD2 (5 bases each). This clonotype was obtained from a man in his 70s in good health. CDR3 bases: TGTGCCAGCAGCATGGTTTCGTTGGGGGATGAGCAGTTCTTC. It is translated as CASSMVSLGDEQFF.